Only a few counts were recorded for the clone carrying this TCR beta chain. Antigen specificity is unknown. The germline V gene encodes CDR1 SEHNR and CDR2 FQNEAQ (reference sequence). The CDR3 is 13 amino acids. The V end lost 8 bases, the J end lost 5 bases, and 15 bases lay between the germline ends. Through a sample-barcoded 5' primer and a J-beta primer mix, a second PCR was run for roughly 7 to 12 cycles. All cDNA molecules were each tagged by a template-switch adaptor with 12 random nucleotides. One entry per CDR3 protein, called by TCRdb with MiXCR from the 5' RACE reads. Of 700,000 to 1,000,000 distinct CDR3 sequences in the sample, around 43% were seen once. The source of the sample is a study of blood T cells in healthy people across ages. Turning to the study itself: Template switching captured about one barcoded beta molecule per two T cells.

The study, taken as a whole, reports: The fall in TCR beta diversity per million T cells was roughly linear with age. Whereas aged donors had fewer naive CD4+ cells, long-lived donors had more of them and higher diversity.

This TCR was recovered from a man aged 55 to 70 in good health. The chain is built from TRBV7-9 and TRBJ2-5, with D perhaps assigned TRBD1 or TRBD2 (6 bases each). The specimen was blood. The DNA of the CDR3 is TGTGCCAGCCGTAGGGGGGCCGTGGAGACCCAGTACTTC. As protein: CASRRGAVETQYF.